This T cell receptor beta chain was sequenced during a study of T cell responses to AZD1222 COVID-19 vaccine. Points from the study as a whole: None of the repertoires were sampled until the peak T cell response had passed. Vaccination with two AZD1222 doses was followed by a rise in Spike-specific TCR breadth and depth.

Assay: immunoSEQ multiplex PCR; the TCRdb copy retains only in-frame clones and omits some. Among about 110,000 clones, around 90% were seen once, and the ten largest hold roughly 14%. Details on this clone: As yet, its antigen is unknown.

The CDR3 is 16 amino acids. With V trimmed by 4 bases and J by 2 bases, 6 bases remained unmatched. The germline V gene has CDR1 LGHDT and CDR2 YNNKEL (reference sequence). The chain employs TRBV3-1 (or the pseudogene TRBV3-2) and TRBJ2-7, with 12 bases identical to TRBD2. This material consisted of peripheral blood, taken 28 days after the second AZD1222 dose. The source of this sequence is an adult who received the AZD1222 COVID-19 vaccine. CDR3 region: CASSRQTSGGPYEQYF. The CDR3 DNA is TGTGCCAGCAGCCGCCAGACTAGCGGGGGTCCCTACGAGCAGTACTTC.